This T cell receptor (beta chain) was obtained from a study of T cells expressing NK-cell markers. Comments on this clonotype: Its cognate antigen is unknown.

Study results and limitations: Among a handful of donors, these clonotypes also ranked first in the CD3+CD56-NKG2C+ fraction.

One entry per CDR3 protein, without DNA, is what TCRdb gives after re-calling the 5' RACE reads. The specimen's table records almost 450,000 distinct CDR3 sequences. The specimen sequenced was blood T cells: a sorted CD56 or NKG2C T cell subset, CD4+ or CD8+ T cells, or bulk PBMC T cells (not recorded which). The sequence came from a woman between 18 and 75 years old in good health.

CDR3: CASSTRTDNSPLHF. The chain has TRBV11-1 and TRBJ1-6. The CDR3 extends over 14 amino acids. Germline CDR1 is SGHAT and CDR2 is FQDESV (reference sequence).